The clone carrying this TCR beta chain came up many times. The sample is drawn from a study of spatial heterogeneity in lung cancer. Germline CDR1 is KGHDR and CDR2 is SFDVKD. The CDR3 extends over 15 amino acids. The V and J ends lost 5 bases and 2 bases, in that order; junction bases with no gene match: 7. Every cDNA TCR molecule received its own unique molecular identifier. TCRdb re-called the 5' RACE reads with MiXCR, one entry per CDR3 protein. The data contain more than 45,000 distinct CDR3 sequences, 5.3% of them singletons. The time point is: sample taken at primary tumor resection. Sequencing of whole RNA from tumor, nontumor lung or frozen PBMC involved no sorting.

This receptor was taken from a male donor with early-stage non-small cell lung cancer. The chain carries TRBV24-1 and TRBJ2-5, with 7 bases matching TRBD1. Sample: PBMCs, taken at surgery. The CDR3 DNA reads as TGTGCCACCAGTGCTACCGGACAGGATCAAGAGACCCAGTACTTC. It is translated as CATSATGQDQETQYF.